This T cell receptor beta chain is from a study of cytomegalovirus exposure and HLA in healthy donors. This clone was detected only once. The PCR ran on 60 Vbeta and 13 Jbeta primers. Only in-frame clones appear in the TCRdb table, and some are missing; sequencing was by immunoSEQ multiplex PCR. The sample yields about 79,000 clones, roughly 70% seen once. This CDR3 spans 14 amino acids. The germline V gene encodes CDR1 SNHLY and CDR2 FYNNEI. J lost 3 bases, V lost 3 bases, and 1 base had no gene match. Specimen: PBMCs. The rearrangement uses TRBV2 and TRBJ1-2, with TRBD1 identical over 10 bases. This TCR was sampled from a man aged 35-49 years in good health and CMV-seropositive. The CDR3 spells CASSEDRGYYGYTF. The CDR3 region has the DNA TGTGCCAGCAGTGAGGACAGGGGGTACTATGGCTACACCTTC.